These 4 T cell receptor beta chains share one sample of origin, sequenced in a study of blood T cell repertoires in COVID-19. Data came from immunoSEQ multiplex PCR; TCRdb stores just in-frame clones and leaves some out. This sample has under 300,000 clones, with about 88% found just once. Sequences were obtained from peripheral blood. The receptors originated from a woman aged 70-85 years with active or convalescent COVID-19.

The chain links TRBV12-5 to TRBJ2-2, with TRBD1 matching over 10 bases. V shed 5 bases, J shed 6 bases, and the junction held 9 bases outside the gene matches. The CDR3 totals 16 residues. CDR1 LGHNT and CDR2 FRNRAP come from the germline V gene. DNA for the CDR3: TGTGCTAGTGGTGTCCGGGACAGGGGAGAACCCGGGGAGCTGTTTTTT. Translation gives CASGVRDRGEPGELFF.

The rearrangement uses TRBV4-3 and TRBJ2-1; the D gene is possibly TRBD2 (6 bases). From germline, CDR1 is LGHNA and CDR2 YSLEER. Trimming took off 4 bases at V and 4 bases at J, with 14 bases between the two ends. CDR3 length equals 15 residues. The CDR3 reads CASSLDWDSYNEQFF. The CDR3, as DNA: TGCGCCAGCAGCCTTGATTGGGACTCATACAATGAGCAGTTCTTC.

The rearrangement uses TRBV6-5 and TRBJ1-5; D possibly corresponds to TRBD1 (6 bases). The CDR3 is 15 residues long. V lost 3 bases to trimming and J lost 2 bases, with 11 bases between them. Germline V gene sequence: CDR1 MNHEY, CDR2 SVGAGI. In DNA form, the CDR3 reads TGTGCCAGCAGTTATGGGGGCATGGGCAATCAGCCCCAGCATTTT. It yields the protein CASSYGGMGNQPQHF.

Comments on this clone: This sample also contains other DNA sequences that code for the same CDR3. The V call is TRBV9, the J call TRBJ1-2, with D tentatively TRBD1 (5 bases). The CDR3 length is 14 residues. V was pared by 0 bases and J by 2 bases, with 8 bases between. In germline, CDR1 is SGDLS, CDR2 YYNGEE. CDR3 amino acids: CASSVEEGNYGYTF. DNA for the CDR3: TGTGCCAGCAGCGTAGAGGAGGGGAACTATGGCTACACCTTC.